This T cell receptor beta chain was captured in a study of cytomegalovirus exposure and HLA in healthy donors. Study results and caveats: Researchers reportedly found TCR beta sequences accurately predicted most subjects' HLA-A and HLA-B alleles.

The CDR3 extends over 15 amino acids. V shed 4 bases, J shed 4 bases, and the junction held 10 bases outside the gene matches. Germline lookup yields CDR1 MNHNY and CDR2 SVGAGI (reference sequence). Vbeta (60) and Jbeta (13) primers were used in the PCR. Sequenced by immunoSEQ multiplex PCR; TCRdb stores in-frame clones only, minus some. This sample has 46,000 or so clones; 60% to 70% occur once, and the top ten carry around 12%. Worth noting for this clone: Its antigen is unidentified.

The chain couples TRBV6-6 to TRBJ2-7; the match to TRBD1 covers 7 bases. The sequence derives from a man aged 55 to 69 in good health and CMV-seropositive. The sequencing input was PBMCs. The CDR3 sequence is CASSFDSGTAYEQYF. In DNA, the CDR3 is TGTGCCAGCAGTTTCGACTCCGGGACAGCATACGAGCAGTACTTC.